This entry describes one TCR beta chain. Method: immunoSEQ multiplex PCR; TCRdb's copy keeps in-frame clones and lacks some. The sample consists of under 50,000 clones, roughly 90% of them appearing once. The data are from a study of graft-versus-host responses after intestinal transplantation. This CDR3 contains 14 residues. The V gene's germline CDR1 is SGHTA and CDR2 FQGNSA. Trimming shortened V by 5 bases and J by 1 base, and 12 bases separated the two germline ends. The chain has TRBV7-2 and TRBJ2-7; no clear D. The specimen was PBMCs, collected 267 days after transplant. The sequence came from a human patient who received an intestinal transplant, so some T cells may come from the graft donor. This CDR3 reads CASSPIVRSYEQYF. CDR3 DNA sequence: TGTGCCAGCAGCCCAATAGTGAGGTCCTACGAGCAGTACTTC.